Listed here are 27 T cell receptor beta chains from one sample, sequenced in a study of CD8+ T cells in alopecia areata. The authors extracted RNA and reverse transcribed it into cDNA as the sequencing template. Sequenced by immunoSEQ multiplex PCR; TCRdb stores in-frame clones only, minus some. This sample has more than 75,000 clones; roughly two fifths occur once, and the top ten carry roughly 1.3%. Sequenced sample: CD4+ T cells sorted from blood. All receptors come from a human donor with alopecia areata.

This chain links TRBV29-1 with TRBJ2-7; possible D gene TRBD2, 5 bases. Trimming removed 0 bases at V and 3 bases at J, with 6 bases between. The CDR3 sequence is 12 residues long. The germline V gene encodes CDR1 SQVTM and CDR2 ANQGSEA. The CDR3 nucleotides are TGCAGCGTTGAAGAAGGAGGCTACGAGCAGTACTTC. This encodes CSVEEGGYEQYF.

The chain employs TRBV7-2 and TRBJ2-7; TRBD2 aligns across 10 bases. The CDR3 is 15 amino acids. J lost 0 bases, V lost 5 bases, and 4 bases had no gene match. Germline-derived CDR1 and CDR2 are SGHTA and FQGNSA. The CDR3 DNA follows: TGTGCCAGCAGCCCTAGCGGGGGTATCTCCTACGAGCAGTACTTC. As protein: CASSPSGGISYEQYF.

The chain links TRBV30 to TRBJ2-5; maybe TRBD1 (6 bases). V gave up 4 bases and J gave up 5 bases, with 14 bases separating them. In germline, CDR1 is GTSNPN, CDR2 SVGIG (reference sequence). The length of the CDR3 is 13 residues. CDR3 DNA: TGTGCCTGGACGATGCAGGGGACGGAGACCCAGTACTTC. Translation: CAWTMQGTETQYF.

The chain is built from TRBV6-5 and TRBJ2-1; the match to TRBD1 covers 9 bases. CDR1 and CDR2 (germline): MNHEY, SVGAGI. The CDR3 consists of 16 residues. With V trimmed by 2 bases and J by 3 bases, 5 bases remained unmatched. The CDR3 DNA is TGTGCCAGCAGTTACGACGGGACAGGGAACTACAATGAGCAGTTCTTC. It is translated as CASSYDGTGNYNEQFF.

Only a few counts were recorded for this clone. V usage is TRBV5-1 and J usage is TRBJ1-1; perhaps TRBD1 as D (5 bases). The CDR3 covers 14 residues. Germline V CDR1 and CDR2: SGHRS, YFSETQ. The V end lost 4 bases, the J end lost 7 bases, and 17 bases lay between the germline ends. The CDR3 reads CASSAQVRGSEAFF. DNA of the CDR3: TGCGCCAGCAGCGCTCAAGTCCGGGGGAGTGAAGCTTTCTTT.

The chain has TRBV27 and TRBJ1-3; D ambiguous. Trimming pared 2 bases from V and 0 bases from J, leaving 5 bases between. From germline, CDR1 is MNHEY and CDR2 SMNVEV (reference sequence). The CDR3 contains 14 residues. The CDR3 loop reads CASSLKFSGNTIYF. The CDR3 DNA is TGTGCCAGCAGTTTAAAATTCTCTGGAAACACCATATATTTT.

Note on this clone: One end of the junction fails to match germline, which may point to a read error. The J gene is TRBJ1-4, the V gene TRBV6-5; D gene uncertain. Germline CDR1 reads MNHEY; CDR2 reads SVGAGI. The CDR3 runs 15 residues. Here the CDR3 reads CASSYSGGVGEKLFF. CDR3 nucleotides: TGTGCCAGCAGCTACTCTGGAGGAGTGGGCGAAAAACTGTTTTTT.

The chain employs TRBV18 and TRBJ1-5; D call uncertain. The germline gives CDR1 KGHSH, CDR2 LQKENI. With 0 bases removed from V and 7 bases from J, the gap between germline ends came to 10 bases. The CDR3 consists of 14 residues. CDR3 region: CASSPPISVQPQHF. The CDR3 DNA reads TGTGCCAGCTCACCACCCATTTCGGTGCAGCCCCAGCATTTT. The full variable domain, rest sourced from reference TRBV18 and TRBJ1-5, is NAGVMQNPRHLVRRRGQEARLRCSPMKGHSHVYWYRQLPEEGLKFMVYLQKENIIDESGMPKERFSAEFPKEGPSILRIQQVVRGDSAAYFCASSPPISVQPQHFGDGTRLSIL.

The sample holds a few counts of this clone. J is TRBJ2-7 and V is TRBV5-1, with TRBD2 matching 12 bases. The germline CDR1 and CDR2 sequences are SGHRS and YFSETQ. Germline trimming cut 4 bases from V and 2 bases from J; bases unmatched to any gene: 10. The CDR3 sequence is 17 residues long. The CDR3 coding sequence is TGCGCCAGCAGCGTGGGACTAGCGGGCCTTGTGCCCTACGAGCAGTACTTC. Translation gives CASSVGLAGLVPYEQYF.

This clone was seen only a few times. The CDR3 DNA reads TGTGCCAGCAGCTCACAGGGGGCGCCCGAAAATGAGCAGTTCTTC. This sequence encodes CASSSQGAPENEQFF. The chain recombines TRBV9 with TRBJ2-1; 9 bases are a match to TRBD1. The CDR3 loop spans 15 amino acids. Looked up from germline, CDR1 is SGDLS and CDR2 is YYNGEE. With V trimmed by 4 bases and J by 7 bases, 9 bases remained unmatched.

The V gene is TRBV28, the J gene TRBJ2-5, with 7 bases matching TRBD2. From germline, CDR1 is MDHEN and CDR2 SYDVKM. The CDR3 runs 16 residues. J lost 6 bases, V lost 2 bases, and 12 bases had no gene match. The CDR3 DNA follows: TGTGCCAGCAGTTTACTAGCGGTGGAGGCAATGAAGACCCAGTACTTC. It codes for CASSLLAVEAMKTQYF.

This chain links TRBV7-2 with TRBJ2-5; 7 bases match TRBD1. V dropped 5 bases and J dropped 2; count of bases not matched to a gene: 14. There are 17 residues in the CDR3. Germline V gene sequence: CDR1 SGHTA, CDR2 FQGNSA. The DNA of the CDR3 is TGTGCCAGCAGCCCGTCGAGGGGGCACAGTGTACAAGAGACCCAGTACTTC. Amino acids: CASSPSRGHSVQETQYF.

This sequence joins TRBV28 and TRBJ2-7; no clear D gene. The germline V and J ends were trimmed by 4 bases and 3 bases, with 16 bases remaining between them. The CDR3 is made up of 15 amino acids. Germline V gene data show CDR1 as MDHEN and CDR2 as SYDVKM. The CDR3 sequence: CASSSPGGSSYEQYF. In DNA, the CDR3 is TGTGCCAGCAGTTCCCCCGGTGGGTCGAGCTACGAGCAGTACTTC.

This clone showed up just a few times. The V call is TRBV9, the J call TRBJ1-2; D is uncertain. Trimming removed 0 bases at V and 0 bases at J, with 9 bases between. The length of the CDR3 is 15 residues. Germline V gives CDR1 SGDLS, CDR2 YYNGEE. The chain's CDR3 is CASSVGEGTNYGYTF. The CDR3 DNA is TGTGCCAGCAGCGTAGGAGAAGGAACTAACTATGGCTACACCTTC.

This chain joins TRBV6-5 and TRBJ2-1; perhaps TRBD2 as D (5 bases). V lost 4 bases and J lost 7, with 11 bases in between. The V gene's germline CDR1 is MNHEY and CDR2 SVGAGI. The CDR3 runs to 13 residues. The CDR3 bases are TGTGCCAGCAGTTTCGACTACCCGAATGAGCAGTTCTTC. It translates to CASSFDYPNEQFF.

This chain connects TRBV7-9 to TRBJ1-2; 7 bases align to TRBD1. Germline CDR1 SEHNR, CDR2 FQNEAQ (reference sequence). The CDR3 spans 13 residues. Trimming took 5 bases from V and 4 from J; bases not matched to a gene: 4. The CDR3 loop is CASSVSGGYGYTF. CDR3 sequence (DNA): TGTGCCAGCAGCGTCTCAGGGGGCTATGGCTACACCTTC.

The rearrangement uses TRBV6-6 and TRBJ2-3; 8 bases map to TRBD2. In germline, CDR1 is MNHNY, CDR2 SVGAGI (reference sequence). After removal of 8 bases from V and 2 bases from J, the junction contained 6 bases not matched to a gene. This CDR3 is 14 amino acids long. The CDR3 coding sequence is TGTGCCAGCTCTCGCGGGAGGTTCACAGATACGCAGTATTTT. This gives the protein CASSRGRFTDTQYF.

The chain has TRBV4-2 and TRBJ2-3; 8 bases fit TRBD2. V lost 1 base, J lost 6 bases, and 9 bases stayed unmatched. From germline, CDR1 is LGHNA and CDR2 YNFKEQ. The CDR3 consists of 16 residues. CDR3 bases: TGTGCCAGCAGCCAAGGGACGGGACTAGTTGGTGATACGCAGTATTTT. Protein product: CASSQGTGLVGDTQYF.

Only one count was recorded for this clone. This chain uses TRBV20-1 with TRBJ2-1; the D gene is possibly TRBD2 (5 bases). The CDR3 contains 11 residues. Trimming cost V 3 bases and J 10 bases, with 10 bases left between them. Germline CDR1 reads DFQATT; CDR2 reads SNEGSKA (reference sequence). Written as DNA, the CDR3 is TGCAGTGCTAGTTCGGGGTACGAGCAGTTCTTC. It specifies CSASSGYEQFF.

This clone came up a few times. The genes are TRBV14 and TRBJ1-3; no definite D call. Germline V gives CDR1 SGHDN, CDR2 FVKESK. V was pared by 1 base and J by 4 bases, with 11 bases between. The CDR3 extends over 15 amino acids. This CDR3 reads CASSQVRSMGNTIYF. The CDR3 DNA sequence: TGTGCCAGCAGCCAAGTCCGGTCAATGGGAAACACCATATATTTT.

The rearrangement joins TRBV14 to TRBJ2-3; D uncertain. This CDR3 region has 16 residues. Germline CDR1 SGHDN, CDR2 FVKESK. Trimming left V 4 bases short and J 7 bases short, with 21 bases between. The CDR3 loop reads CASSPSLGVGGHTQYF. The CDR3 coding sequence is TGTGCCAGCAGCCCTTCCCTAGGCGTGGGCGGACATACGCAGTATTTT.

This CDR3 is CSVENPAGPTDTQYF. CDR3 nucleotides: TGCAGCGTTGAAAACCCAGCGGGGCCAACAGATACGCAGTATTTT. V gene TRBV29-1 combines with J gene TRBJ2-3; TRBD2 agrees at 7 bases. Germline values: CDR1 SQVTM, CDR2 ANQGSEA. The CDR3 contains 15 residues. V was clipped by 2 bases and J by 3 bases; unmatched bases: 8.

This rearrangement joins TRBV27 to TRBJ2-7; 9 positions match TRBD1. The germline V gene has CDR1 MNHEY and CDR2 SMNVEV (reference sequence). The CDR3 is 17 residues long. V was clipped by 0 bases and J by 4 bases; unmatched bases: 10. The CDR3 reads CASSLSWGQGQSYEQYF. The CDR3 coding sequence is TGTGCCAGCAGTTTATCTTGGGGACAGGGACAGTCTTACGAGCAGTACTTC.

The V and J genes are TRBV28 and TRBJ2-1; perhaps TRBD2 as D (6 bases). Germline V gives CDR1 MDHEN, CDR2 SYDVKM. Trimming pared 4 bases from V and 7 bases from J, leaving 17 bases between. There are 15 residues in the CDR3. The CDR3 loop is CASSSQGGAGNEQFF. CDR3 sequence (DNA): TGTGCCAGCAGTTCCCAGGGCGGGGCTGGGAATGAGCAGTTCTTC.

The chain recombines TRBV7-2 with TRBJ2-3, with unresolved D. Germline CDR1 reads SGHTA; CDR2 reads FQGNSA. The V and J ends lost 5 bases and 7 bases respectively, with 13 bases between them. The CDR3 covers 13 residues. The DNA for the CDR3 is TGTGCCAGCAGCACCTACGAGAGGAATACGCAGTATTTT. Residues: CASSTYERNTQYF.

This clone has more than one count but fewer than ten. The chain is built from TRBV28 and TRBJ1-1; D is undetermined. This CDR3 has 17 amino acids. V gave up 5 bases and J gave up 9 bases, with 28 bases separating them. CDR1 and CDR2 from the germline V gene are MDHEN and SYDVKM. This CDR3 is CASSIHSTGSYGGKAFF. The CDR3, as DNA: TGTGCCAGCAGTATACATTCGACTGGTAGTTATGGTGGTAAAGCTTTCTTT.

The V call is TRBV29-1, the J call TRBJ2-3; D is unclear. Germline CDR1 reads SQVTM; CDR2 reads ANQGSEA. There are 12 residues in the CDR3. V was cut by 3 bases and J by 2 bases, with 6 bases left in between. The CDR3 is CSVEWDTDTQYF. For the CDR3, the DNA is TGCAGCGTTGAGTGGGACACAGATACGCAGTATTTT.